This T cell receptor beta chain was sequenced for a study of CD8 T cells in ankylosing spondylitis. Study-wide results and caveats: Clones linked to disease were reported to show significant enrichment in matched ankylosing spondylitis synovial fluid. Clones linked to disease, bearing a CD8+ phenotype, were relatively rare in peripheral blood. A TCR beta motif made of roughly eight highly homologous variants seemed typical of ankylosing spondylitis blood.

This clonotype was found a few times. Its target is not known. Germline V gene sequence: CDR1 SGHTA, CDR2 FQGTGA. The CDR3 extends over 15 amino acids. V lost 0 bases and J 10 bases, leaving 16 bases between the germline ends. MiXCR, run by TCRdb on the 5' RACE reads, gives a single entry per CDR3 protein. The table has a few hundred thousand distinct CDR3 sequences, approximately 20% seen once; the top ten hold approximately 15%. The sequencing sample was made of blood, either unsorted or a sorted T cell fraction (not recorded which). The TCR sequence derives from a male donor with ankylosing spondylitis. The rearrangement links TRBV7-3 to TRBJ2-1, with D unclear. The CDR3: CASSLTSPDSGEQFF. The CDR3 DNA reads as TGTGCCAGCAGCTTAACGTCTCCTGACTCAGGAGAGCAGTTCTTC.